These T cell receptor beta chains were read from a single sample in a study of OX40 agonist ivuxolimab in advanced cancers. The repertoire was sequenced with immunoSEQ multiplex PCR; TCRdb's copy has only in-frame clones and lacks some. There are about 93,000 clones in the sample; under 95% occur only once, and more than 0.5% lies in the top ten. The sequences come from CD4+ or CD8+ T cells sorted from blood, collected in a trial of the OX40 agonist ivuxolimab. These TCRs come from an adult with an advanced solid tumor such as melanoma, head and neck, liver or kidney cancer. The conserved cysteine and the conserved F or W are not part of the CDR3 here. Each record gives: V gene, J gene, CDR3 protein.

V: TRBV5-1
J: TRBJ1-5
CDR3: ASSFSGGWQPQH

V: TRBV29-1
J: TRBJ1-2
CDR3: SVRPETGLGYT

V: TRBV28
J: TRBJ2-5
CDR3: ASSFSTLGELIGGSPQETQY

V: TRBV5-1
J: TRBJ2-5
CDR3: ASSLRGFETQY

V: TRBV19
J: TRBJ1-1
CDR3: ASSIAGGRTEAF

V: TRBV5-8
J: TRBJ2-6
CDR3: ASSLDVGANVLT

V: TRBV6-4
J: TRBJ1-2
CDR3: ASSAQGFDGYT

V: TRBV6-5
J: TRBJ2-7
CDR3: ASSKTGGGSYEQY

V: TRBV19
J: TRBJ1-6
CDR3: ASSTHRQGPNSPLH

V: TRBV15
J: TRBJ1-1
CDR3: ATSRDVPGTGNRNTEAF

V: TRBV6-6
J: TRBJ1-6
CDR3: ASTPEGLVNSPLH

V: TRBV5-1
J: TRBJ2-1
CDR3: ASSLASGAPQLEQF

V: TRBV7-6
J: TRBJ1-3
CDR3: ASSLADSSGNTIY

V: TRBV27
J: TRBJ2-1
CDR3: ASRGLAQGEQF

V: TRBV6-4
J: TRBJ2-7
CDR3: ASSDKRFEQY